This T cell receptor beta chain was profiled in a study of metastatic and nonmetastatic thyroid tumors. About the study: Repertoires of blood and of tissue (tumor or nodule) from malignant and benign thyroid patients were compared.

The CDR3 totals 10 residues. Germline V lookup: CDR1 SQVTM, CDR2 ANQGSEA. The V gene lost 4 bases and the J gene lost 1 base, with 1 base spanning the gap. No patient had received any treatment before thyroid surgery. From the PCR reads, TCRdb re-called clones with MiXCR. The sample lists roughly 6,000 clones, around 29% occurring once. This clonotype was obtained from a female donor with papillary thyroid cancer or a benign thyroid nodule (not recorded which). Some clones in this sample may be carry-over from other donors' samples. The chain links TRBV29-1 to TRBJ2-5, with D unresolved. Specimen: tumor tissue. CDR3 amino acids: CSVAQETQYF. Written as DNA, the CDR3 is TGCAGCGTTGCCCAAGAGACCCAGTACTTC.